The 7 T cell receptor beta chains given below trace back to one sample, sequenced in a study of blood T cell repertoires in COVID-19. TCRdb's table, derived via immunoSEQ multiplex PCR, lists solely in-frame clones and lacks some. Among 160,000 or so clones listed, about 83% were seen once. The sample consisted of peripheral blood. Source of these receptors: a woman older than 75 with acute or convalescent COVID-19.

This sequence joins TRBV5-1 and TRBJ1-2; TRBD1 aligns across 8 bases. The CDR3 sequence is 17 residues long. Looked up from germline, CDR1 is SGHRS and CDR2 is YFSETQ. Unmatched junction bases numbered 13, after V lost 4 bases and J lost 2 bases. CDR3 region: CASSPGTRTGRNYGYTF. The CDR3 DNA reads TGCGCCAGCAGCCCGGGTACCCGGACAGGGAGGAACTATGGCTACACCTTC.

The CDR3 region is CAWSWGRTEAFF. In DNA, the CDR3 is TGTGCCTGGAGTTGGGGGCGGACTGAAGCTTTCTTT. The chain has TRBV30 and TRBJ1-1; weak D call: TRBD1 (6 bases). CDR3 length: 12 residues. Germline CDR1 reads GTSNPN; CDR2 reads SVGIG (reference sequence). V was pared by 2 bases and J by 5 bases, with 9 bases between.

The chain recombines TRBV18 with TRBJ2-1; TRBD1 matches at 8 bases. CDR1 and CDR2 from the germline V gene are KGHSH and LQKENI. The CDR3 totals 12 residues. With 5 bases clipped from V and 7 bases from J, the junction kept 1 base outside the gene matches. The CDR3 reads CASSTGGNEQFF. CDR3 bases: TGTGCCAGCTCAACAGGGGGGAATGAGCAGTTCTTC. The complete variable domain, with remaining parts taken from reference TRBV18 and TRBJ2-1, reads NAGVMQNPRHLVRRRGQEARLRCSPMKGHSHVYWYRQLPEEGLKFMVYLQKENIIDESGMPKERFSAEFPKEGPSILRIQQVVRGDSAAYFCASSTGGNEQFFGPGTRLTVL.

The chain is built from TRBV7-2 and TRBJ1-6; 10 nucleotides agree with TRBD1. CDR1 is SGHTA, CDR2 FQGNSA, per germline. The CDR3 sequence is 14 residues long. Trimming removed 3 bases from V and 9 bases from J; junction bases left unmatched: 2. This chain's CDR3 is CASSFGTGASPLHF. In nucleotides, the CDR3 is TGTGCCAGCAGCTTCGGGACAGGGGCTTCACCCCTCCACTTT.

The CDR3, as DNA: TGTGCCAGTAGCCTCTCCCCTACCCTAGCCAAAAACATTCAGTACTTC. Its protein product is CASSLSPTLAKNIQYF. The rearrangement uses TRBV19 and TRBJ2-4, with no clear D. In germline, CDR1 is LNHDA, CDR2 SQIVND (reference sequence). The V end was cut by 6 bases, the J end by 0 bases, with 15 bases between. The CDR3 consists of 16 residues.

The V and J genes are TRBV2 and TRBJ1-5; D is possibly TRBD1 (6 bases). The CDR3 runs to 15 residues. The V gene's germline CDR1 is SNHLY and CDR2 FYNNEI. The V gene lost 7 bases and the J gene lost 3 bases, with 16 bases spanning the gap. CDR3 bases: TGTGCCAGCATGAGGGAGGGGGTGCACAATCAGCCCCAGCATTTT. This translates into CASMREGVHNQPQHF.

The table lists this clone with a few counts. The V and J genes are TRBV19 and TRBJ2-5, with 8 positions matching TRBD2. The V gene end was trimmed by 3 bases and the J gene end by 4 bases; junction bases not matched to a gene: 13. CDR1 LNHDA and CDR2 SQIVND come from the germline V gene (reference sequence). There are 17 residues in the CDR3. The CDR3 loop is CASSIGSGGPRVETQYF. The CDR3 nucleotides are TGTGCCAGTAGTATCGGAAGCGGGGGCCCCAGGGTAGAGACCCAGTACTTC.